The source of this TCR beta chain is a study of blood T cell repertoires in COVID-19. Clones were read by immunoSEQ multiplex PCR, and TCRdb kept only the in-frame ones, dropping some. The table has about 140,000 clones, 84% seen once. CDR3 length: 14 residues. Losses at the gene ends were 4 bases for V and 2 bases for J; bases not matched to a gene: 4. Germline assignment: CDR1 LGHDT and CDR2 YNNKEL (reference sequence). The clonotype originates from a man between 25 and 39 years old with COVID-19, enrolled during active disease. Material for sequencing was peripheral blood. This sequence joins TRBV3-1 (or the pseudogene TRBV3-2) and TRBJ2-5, with 7 bases fitting TRBD2. The CDR3 protein is CASSPPAGQETQYF. CDR3 nucleotide sequence: TGTGCCAGCAGCCCCCCAGCGGGGCAAGAGACCCAGTACTTC.